A selection of T cell receptor beta chains follows, all from one sample in a study of T cell repertoires in cytomegalovirus infection. Via MiXCR, TCRdb re-called the reads, giving one row per CDR3 protein. The sample lists fewer than 350,000 distinct CDR3 sequences; under 35% were seen once. These receptors have no identified antigens. The sample here was cultured PBMCs, taken from culture after CMV antigen stimulation. The receptors stem from a human donor in good health (CMV status not recorded). Some clones in this sample may be carry-over from other donors' samples. Each CDR3 is given with its conserved first and last residue. D genes are given only for firm matches. Clone size, where shown, is once, few, many, or a class for clones that have expanded.

j_call: TRBJ1-4
clone_size: few
v_call: TRBV2
d_call: .
cdr3_nt: TGTGCCAGCAGTGAAGAGACGGATGAAAAACTGTTTTTT
cdr3_aa: CASSEETDEKLFF

j_call: TRBJ1-5
clone_size: few
v_call: TRBV20-1
d_call: TRBD1
cdr3_nt: TGCAGTGCATCAGGGACAGGGGTTTTAAATCAGCCCCAGCATTTT
cdr3_aa: CSASGTGVLNQPQHF

j_call: TRBJ1-4
clone_size: .
v_call: TRBV7-2
d_call: TRBD1
cdr3_nt: TGTGCCAGCAGCTTACGAGGACAGGGAAGTGAAAAACTGTTTTTT
cdr3_aa: CASSLRGQGSEKLFF

j_call: TRBJ2-3
clone_size: .
v_call: TRBV7-4
d_call: .
cdr3_nt: TGTGCCAGCAGCTTAGGAGCGGCGGACCTGGATACGCAGTATTTT
cdr3_aa: CASSLGAADLDTQYF

j_call: TRBJ2-6
clone_size: few
v_call: TRBV27
d_call: TRBD1
cdr3_nt: TGTGCCAGCAGTTTGTACGGGGGGACAGGGGACGGGGCCAACGTCCTGACTTTC
cdr3_aa: CASSLYGGTGDGANVLTF

j_call: TRBJ1-1
clone_size: .
v_call: TRBV12-3/TRBV12-4
d_call: .
cdr3_nt: TGTGCCACTAAGCACCGACGGGTGAACACTGAAGCTTTCTTT
cdr3_aa: CATKHRRVNTEAFF

j_call: TRBJ2-5
clone_size: .
v_call: TRBV27
d_call: .
cdr3_nt: TGTGCCAGCAGTCCCTCACCCAATATCCAAGAGACCCAGTACTTC
cdr3_aa: CASSPSPNIQETQYF

j_call: TRBJ1-4
clone_size: .
v_call: TRBV19
d_call: .
cdr3_nt: TGTGCCACCGGCTTACAAGGGAATAATGAAAAACTGTTTTTT
cdr3_aa: CATGLQGNNEKLFF

j_call: TRBJ1-3
clone_size: .
v_call: TRBV5-6
d_call: TRBD1
cdr3_nt: TGTGCCAGCAGCGGAAGGACAGGGGGCCCGAACACCATATATTTT
cdr3_aa: CASSGRTGGPNTIYF

j_call: TRBJ2-1
clone_size: few
v_call: TRBV28
d_call: .
cdr3_nt: TGTGCCAGCACTCTTATGTCTAGGAATGAGCAGTTCTTC
cdr3_aa: CASTLMSRNEQFF

j_call: TRBJ1-5
clone_size: few
v_call: TRBV10-3
d_call: TRBD1
cdr3_nt: TGTGCCATCGGCGGGACAGGGGTTAAGGACAATCAGCCCCAGCATTTT
cdr3_aa: CAIGGTGVKDNQPQHF

j_call: TRBJ1-2
clone_size: few
v_call: TRBV28
d_call: .
cdr3_nt: TGTGCCAGCAGTTTCATAGAGGACAACTATGGCTACACCTTC
cdr3_aa: CASSFIEDNYGYTF

j_call: TRBJ1-5
clone_size: .
v_call: TRBV28
d_call: .
cdr3_nt: TGTGCCTCCAGGGGCCGCCAGCCCCAGCATTTT
cdr3_aa: CASRGRQPQHF

j_call: TRBJ2-1
clone_size: .
v_call: TRBV7-2
d_call: .
cdr3_nt: TGTGCCAGCAGCTCGACCCCTTGGTACAATGAGCAGTTCTTC
cdr3_aa: CASSSTPWYNEQFF

j_call: TRBJ1-5
clone_size: .
v_call: TRBV7-8
d_call: .
cdr3_nt: TGTGCCAGCAGTCCTACAGGGAAGAAGAATCAGCCCCAGCATTTT
cdr3_aa: CASSPTGKKNQPQHF